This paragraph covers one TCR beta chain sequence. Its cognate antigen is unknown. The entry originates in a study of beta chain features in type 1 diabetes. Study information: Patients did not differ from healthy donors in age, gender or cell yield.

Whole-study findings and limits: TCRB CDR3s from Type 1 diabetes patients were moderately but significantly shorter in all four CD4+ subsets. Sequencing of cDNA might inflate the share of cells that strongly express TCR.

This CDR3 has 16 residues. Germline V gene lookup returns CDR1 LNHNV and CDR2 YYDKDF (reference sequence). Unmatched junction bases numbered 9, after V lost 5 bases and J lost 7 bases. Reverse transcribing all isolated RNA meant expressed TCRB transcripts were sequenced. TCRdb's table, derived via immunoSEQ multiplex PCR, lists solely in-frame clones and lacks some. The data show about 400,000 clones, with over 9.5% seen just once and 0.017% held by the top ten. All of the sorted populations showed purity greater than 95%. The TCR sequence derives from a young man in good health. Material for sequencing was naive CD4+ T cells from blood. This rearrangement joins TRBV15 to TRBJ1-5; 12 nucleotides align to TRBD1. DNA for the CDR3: TGTGCCACCAGCGGTCTGGGACAGGGGGCCGGGCAGCCCCAGCATTTT. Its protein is CATSGLGQGAGQPQHF.